These 28 T cell receptor beta chains were sequenced from one sample in a study of blood T cell repertoires in COVID-19. The data were produced by immunoSEQ multiplex PCR, yet TCRdb's version contains in-frame clones alone and is incomplete. The data show roughly 410,000 clones, about 88% seen once. Sample: peripheral blood. Receptor source: a woman aged 40 to 50 with COVID-19, enrolled during active disease.

Notes on this clone: One junction end does not reproduce the germline sequence, and a read error may be involved. V is TRBV29-1 and J is TRBJ1-2; 8 bases agree with TRBD1. In germline, CDR1 is SQVTM, CDR2 ANQGSEA. The CDR3 is made up of 11 amino acids. CDR3 sequence reads: CEQGANYGYTF. The CDR3 DNA reads TGTGAACAGGGGGCTAACTATGGCTACACCTTC.

This clone was seen just once. The chain links TRBV4-1 to TRBJ2-5; possibly TRBD2 for D (5 bases). The CDR3 length is 15 residues. In germline, CDR1 is MGHRA, CDR2 YSYEKL. Trimming removed 2 bases at V and 2 bases at J, with 12 bases between. CDR3 coding DNA: TGCGCCAGCAGCCAATCAGGAGGAACACAAGAGACCCAGTACTTC. It is translated as CASSQSGGTQETQYF.

The chain recombines TRBV4-3 with TRBJ2-6; TRBD1 matches 7 bases. V gave up 1 base and J gave up 1 base; unmatched junction bases: 10. Germline-derived CDR1 and CDR2 are LGHNA and YSLEER. CDR3 length equals 19 residues. CDR3 residues: CASSQVNRGHPSGANVLTF. CDR3 nucleotide sequence: TGCGCCAGCAGCCAAGTCAACAGGGGCCATCCTTCTGGGGCCAACGTCCTGACTTTC.

The chain joins TRBV11-2 to TRBJ1-2; D might be TRBD1 (6 bases). V gave up 5 bases and J gave up 4 bases, with 11 bases separating them. This CDR3 is 13 amino acids long. Germline V gives CDR1 SGHAT, CDR2 FQNNGV. CDR3 DNA: TGTGCCAGCAGCAGAGACAGGCCCTATGGCTACACCTTC. This encodes CASSRDRPYGYTF.

This clone appeared a single time. V is TRBV27 and J is TRBJ1-5; D perhaps matches TRBD1 (5 bases). The germline V gene encodes CDR1 MNHEY and CDR2 SMNVEV (reference sequence). The CDR3 consists of 14 residues. V was shortened by 7 bases and J by 2 bases, with 12 bases between the two germline ends. In DNA, the CDR3 is TGTGCCAGCATGGCCCAGGGTGGCAATCAGCCCCAGCATTTT. Translation: CASMAQGGNQPQHF.

This sequence joins TRBV5-1 and TRBJ2-7; tentative D call: TRBD2 (5 bases). Trimming removed 4 bases from V and 1 base from J, with 12 bases in between. Per germline, CDR1 SGHRS and CDR2 YFSETQ. The length of the CDR3 is 14 residues. The CDR3 sequence: CASSIPAGSYEQYF. The CDR3 DNA sequence: TGCGCCAGCAGCATCCCGGCGGGTTCCTACGAGCAGTACTTC.

This clone was seen only once. The J gene is TRBJ2-7, the V gene TRBV5-5; 9 nucleotides match TRBD1. Germline loops: CDR1 SGHKS, CDR2 YYEKEE (reference sequence). The V and J ends lost 4 bases and 2 bases, in that order; junction bases with no gene match: 10. The CDR3 has 16 residues. CDR3 DNA sequence: TGTGCCAGCAGCCACTCACAAGGACAGGGGACCTACGAGCAGTACTTC. Protein product: CASSHSQGQGTYEQYF.

The chain carries TRBV19 and TRBJ1-6; D is perhaps TRBD1 (5 bases). The germline CDR1 and CDR2 sequences are LNHDA and SQIVND (reference sequence). The CDR3 extends over 15 amino acids. V was cut by 6 bases and J by 7 bases, with 16 bases left in between. Here the CDR3 reads CASRTEALTNSPLHF. CDR3 sequence (DNA): TGTGCCAGTAGGACAGAGGCCTTAACCAATTCACCCCTCCACTTT.

This clone has a single count. This chain connects TRBV18 to TRBJ2-4, with D possibly being TRBD1 (5 bases). The germline gives CDR1 KGHSH, CDR2 LQKENI. The CDR3 spans 13 residues. Trimming left V 4 bases short and J 14 bases short, with 18 bases between. CDR3 sequence (DNA): TGTGCCAGCTCACTAAGACAGAATTCTCAGGAGTACTTC. It yields the protein CASSLRQNSQEYF.

The gene calls are TRBV5-1 and TRBJ1-1, with D unclear. CDR1 and CDR2 from the germline V gene are SGHRS and YFSETQ. Trimming left V 0 bases short and J 6 bases short, with 12 bases between. This CDR3 comprises 14 residues. The CDR3 spells CASSLASGSAEAFF. The CDR3 DNA reads TGCGCCAGCAGCTTGGCTAGTGGGAGCGCTGAAGCTTTCTTT.

The chain couples TRBV28 to TRBJ2-1, with TRBD2 matching over 13 bases. The J segment lost 14 bases and the V segment lost 4 bases, leaving 5 bases of the junction unmatched. CDR3 length: 13 amino acids. CDR1 and CDR2 (germline): MDHEN, SYDVKM. The CDR3 coding sequence is TGTGCCAGCAGTTCCTGGGGACTAGCGGGAAAGTTCTTC. Amino acid sequence: CASSSWGLAGKFF.

This clone has a single count. This sequence joins TRBV5-1 and TRBJ2-5, with D possibly TRBD2 on 6 matching bases. CDR1 SGHRS and CDR2 YFSETQ come from the germline V gene. V was trimmed by 3 bases and J by 2 bases, leaving 8 bases between them. CDR3 length equals 13 residues. DNA of the CDR3: TGCGCCAGCAGCTCCGGGGGACAAGAGACCCAGTACTTC. Translating gives CASSSGGQETQYF.

The chain joins TRBV18 to TRBJ2-7; D is unclear. Germline CDR1 is KGHSH and CDR2 is LQKENI. The CDR3 covers 14 residues. The germline V and J ends were trimmed by 2 bases and 0 bases, with 8 bases remaining between them. This CDR3 is CASSPNSRSYEQYF. CDR3 DNA sequence: TGTGCCAGCTCACCAAACAGCCGCTCCTACGAGCAGTACTTC.

The rearrangement links TRBV19 to TRBJ1-1; tentatively, D is TRBD1 (6 bases). V was trimmed by 4 bases and J by 6 bases, leaving 15 bases between them. Germline loops: CDR1 LNHDA, CDR2 SQIVND (reference sequence). This CDR3 contains 14 residues. The CDR3 loop reads CASSKLGGAPEAFF. For the CDR3, the DNA is TGTGCCAGTAGTAAGTTGGGGGGGGCCCCTGAAGCTTTCTTT.

The rearrangement links TRBV9 to TRBJ1-2, with D tentatively TRBD1 (6 bases). Trimming removed 0 bases at V and 6 bases at J, with 18 bases between. Germline V CDR1 and CDR2: SGDLS, YYNGEE. This CDR3 region has 16 residues. The CDR3 DNA is TGTGCCAGCAGCGTAGATGGGGGCTCCGCACTTGATGGCTACACCTTC. It encodes CASSVDGGSALDGYTF.

This clone was seen a handful of times. V gene TRBV12-5 combines with J gene TRBJ1-5; 7 nucleotides line up with TRBD1. The CDR3 totals 15 residues. The V and J ends lost 5 bases and 3 bases, in that order; junction bases with no gene match: 7. The germline V gene has CDR1 LGHNT and CDR2 FRNRAP. The CDR3: CASGPEDRNNQPQHF. The CDR3 bases are TGTGCTAGTGGTCCGGAGGACAGGAACAATCAGCCCCAGCATTTT.

This clone occurred once. The rearrangement joins TRBV14 to TRBJ1-6; no clear D. Germline loops: CDR1 SGHDN, CDR2 FVKESK. Trimming shortened V by 1 base and J by 4 bases, and 8 bases separated the two germline ends. The CDR3 sequence is 15 residues long. The CDR3 region has the DNA TGTGCCAGCAGCCAAGGTCTCCAGTATAATTCACCCCTCCACTTT. It specifies CASSQGLQYNSPLHF.

The V gene is TRBV11-2, the J gene TRBJ2-1; D might be TRBD1 (5 bases). This CDR3 has 15 residues. V was shortened by 1 base and J by 6 bases, with 13 bases between the two germline ends. The germline gives CDR1 SGHAT, CDR2 FQNNGV. The CDR3 DNA is TGTGCCAGCAGCTTAGTGAAGGGGCTGGGCAATGAGCAGTTCTTC. This translates into CASSLVKGLGNEQFF. The full variable domain, in which reference TRBV11-2 and TRBJ2-1 provide the parts outside the CDR3, is EAGVAQSPRYKIIEKRQSVAFWCNPISGHATLYWYQQILGQGPKLLIQFQNNGVVDDSQLPKDRFSAERLKGVDSTLKIQPAKLEDSAVYLCASSLVKGLGNEQFFGPGTRLTVL.

The V and J genes are TRBV7-9 and TRBJ1-6, with D unresolved. Trimming cost V 6 bases and J 5 bases, with 11 bases left between them. Germline CDR1 SEHNR, CDR2 FQNEAQ (reference sequence). The CDR3 runs to 14 residues. Here the CDR3 DNA reads TGTGCCAGCAGACAGACCCAAAATAATTCACCCCTCCACTTT. Amino acid sequence: CASRQTQNNSPLHF.

The chain couples TRBV7-3 to TRBJ2-1, with a tentative D call TRBD1 (6 bases). V was cut by 5 bases and J by 1 base, with 9 bases left in between. Germline lookup yields CDR1 SGHTA and CDR2 FQGTGA. This CDR3 spans 14 amino acids. CDR3 nucleotide sequence: TGTGCCAGCAGCCAGGACAGATCCTACAATGAGCAGTTCTTC. This codes for CASSQDRSYNEQFF.

Worth noting for this clone: One junction end disagrees with the germline gene, perhaps due to a read error. The V call is TRBV13, the J call TRBJ2-7; 15 nucleotides agree with TRBD2. The CDR3 is made up of 16 amino acids. CDR1 and CDR2 (germline): PRHDT, FYEKMQ (reference sequence). CDR3 residues: CASSIGLAGGPREQYF. CDR3 sequence (DNA): TGTGCCAGCAGCATAGGACTAGCGGGAGGGCCCCGCGAGCAGTACTTC.

The chain carries TRBV16 and TRBJ1-2; 10 bases are shared with TRBD1. Germline trimming cut 1 base from V and 3 bases from J; bases unmatched to any gene: 2. Germline-derived CDR1 and CDR2 are KGHSY and FQNENV. The CDR3 contains 15 residues. CDR3 sequence reads: CASSQWGTGDYGYTF. The CDR3 DNA sequence: TGTGCCAGCAGCCAATGGGGGACAGGGGACTATGGCTACACCTTC.

This clone has only a few counts. The V gene is TRBV19, the J gene TRBJ2-1; 7 bases line up with TRBD1. CDR3 length: 16 residues. Germline loops: CDR1 LNHDA, CDR2 SQIVND (reference sequence). V dropped 6 bases and J dropped 1; count of bases not matched to a gene: 9. CDR3 coding DNA: TGTGCCAGTAGAAGGGACAGAGTAAGTTCCTACAATGAGCAGTTCTTC. Its translation: CASRRDRVSSYNEQFF.

Remarks on this clone: Other DNA variants within this sample encode the same CDR3. The genes are TRBV5-4 and TRBJ1-3; D possibly corresponds to TRBD1 (6 bases). V was clipped by 2 bases and J by 1 base, with 7 bases between them. Germline CDR1 reads SGHNT; CDR2 reads YYREEE (reference sequence). The CDR3 length is 14 residues. This CDR3 is CASSFTGSGNTIYF. The DNA for the CDR3 is TGTGCCAGCAGCTTTACAGGGTCTGGAAACACCATATATTTT.

V is TRBV27 and J is TRBJ2-1, with TRBD2 matching 10 bases. The V segment lost 1 base and the J segment 8 bases; nucleotides outside the gene matches: 8. The CDR3 spans 16 residues. The germline gives CDR1 MNHEY, CDR2 SMNVEV (reference sequence). Written as DNA, the CDR3 is TGTGCCAGCAGTTTATGGCCTAGCGGGGGCCCCGATGAGCAGTTCTTC. This gives the protein CASSLWPSGGPDEQFF.

The gene calls are TRBV19 and TRBJ1-4; tentative D call: TRBD1 (5 bases). The CDR3 is 16 residues long. CDR1 is LNHDA, CDR2 SQIVND, per germline (reference sequence). V lost 4 bases to trimming and J lost 4 bases, with 16 bases between them. The CDR3 is CASSSKRTTDNEKLFF. The CDR3 DNA sequence: TGTGCCAGTAGTAGCAAAAGGACAACTGATAATGAAAAACTGTTTTTT.

V gene TRBV7-9 combines with J gene TRBJ2-1; maybe TRBD1 (5 bases). The CDR3 loop spans 15 amino acids. Between the trimmed V and J ends, which lost 6 bases and 0 bases, there was a span of 12 bases. CDR1 is SEHNR and CDR2 is FQNEAQ in the germline V gene (reference sequence). Written as DNA, the CDR3 is TGTGCCAGCAGTCTGTCGACAGCCTCCTACAATGAGCAGTTCTTC. Translated, it gives CASSLSTASYNEQFF.

The chain has TRBV24-1 and TRBJ1-2, with a tentative D call TRBD1 (6 bases). The germline CDR1 and CDR2 sequences are KGHDR and SFDVKD. This CDR3 spans 13 amino acids. Trimming left V 6 bases short and J 1 base short, with 8 bases between. CDR3 sequence (DNA): TGTGCCACCAGTTCAGGGGATAACTATGGCTACACCTTC. Its translation: CATSSGDNYGYTF.